The 21 T cell receptor beta chains presented below share a single source sample, sequenced in a study of technical replicates of blood from several donors. Profiled with immunoSEQ multiplex PCR; TCRdb holds only in-frame clones, not every one. The top ten hold less than 0.3% of the sample, which has about 72,000 clones, around 95% seen once. Sequenced input: T cells isolated from PBMCs. The receptor source for this set is a human donor in good health.

This chain connects TRBV7-9 to TRBJ1-2, with 10 bases lining up with TRBD1. V shed 5 bases, J shed 6 bases, and the junction held 9 bases outside the gene matches. Looked up from germline, CDR1 is SEHNR and CDR2 is FQNEAQ (reference sequence). This CDR3 is 15 amino acids long. CDR3 amino acids: CASSRAGQGINGYTF. CDR3 DNA: TGTGCCAGCAGCCGTGCGGGACAGGGGATCAATGGCTACACCTTC.

This clone was seen only once. The rearrangement joins TRBV29-1 to TRBJ1-1; D gene ambiguous. CDR1 and CDR2 (germline): SQVTM, ANQGSEA. V gave up 6 bases and J gave up 3 bases, with 11 bases separating them. The CDR3 length is 12 residues. For the CDR3, the DNA is TGCAGCGTGGTACGGGGAGACACTGAAGCTTTCTTT. This gives the protein CSVVRGDTEAFF.

This CDR3 reads CARTPLPLGLYEQYF. For the CDR3, the DNA is TGTGCCAGGACACCGTTGCCTCTTGGTCTATACGAGCAGTACTTC. This sequence joins TRBV2 and TRBJ2-7; D gene ambiguous. CDR1 SNHLY and CDR2 FYNNEI come from the germline V gene. V lost 9 bases and J 4 bases, leaving 22 bases between the germline ends. The CDR3 sequence is 15 residues long.

This chain uses TRBV2 with TRBJ2-3; TRBD1 matches 7 bases. Germline V gene lookup returns CDR1 SNHLY and CDR2 FYNNEI. This CDR3 comprises 15 residues. After removal of 4 bases from V and 6 bases from J, the junction contained 10 bases not matched to a gene. CDR3 loop: CASSAGQAIADTQYF. The CDR3 DNA sequence: TGTGCCAGCAGTGCCGGACAGGCTATTGCGGATACGCAGTATTTT.

V gene TRBV25-1 combines with J gene TRBJ2-7, with TRBD1 matching 7 bases. The germline CDR1 and CDR2 sequences are MGHDK and SYGVNS. V was clipped by 4 bases and J by 3 bases; unmatched bases: 3. The CDR3 is 13 residues long. The CDR3 coding sequence is TGTGCCAGCAGTGGTACAGGGGTCTACGAGCAGTACTTC. This codes for CASSGTGVYEQYF.

This clone was seen a single time. The chain joins TRBV2 to TRBJ2-1; the match to TRBD2 covers 10 bases. CDR3 length equals 14 residues. The germline V gene encodes CDR1 SNHLY and CDR2 FYNNEI. The V and J ends lost 6 bases and 4 bases, in that order; junction bases with no gene match: 3. The CDR3 reads CASRLAGRYNEQFF. The CDR3 nucleotides read TGTGCCAGCAGACTAGCGGGAAGGTACAATGAGCAGTTCTTC.

The chain is built from TRBV6-5 and TRBJ2-1; a weak D match, TRBD2 (8 bases). V lost 2 bases to trimming and J lost 9 bases, with 17 bases between them. The CDR3 runs to 15 residues. Per germline, CDR1 MNHEY and CDR2 SVGAGI. The CDR3 is CASSYRDSGRGEQFF. CDR3 bases: TGTGCCAGCAGTTACAGGGACAGCGGGAGAGGTGAGCAGTTCTTC.

The chain combines TRBV20-1 with TRBJ2-1; D remains ambiguous. The germline gives CDR1 DFQATT, CDR2 SNEGSKA (reference sequence). This CDR3 contains 11 residues. V shed 3 bases and J shed 5 bases, with 5 bases lying between them. CDR3 amino acids: CSASPNNEQFF. For the CDR3, the DNA is TGCAGTGCTAGTCCCAACAATGAGCAGTTCTTC.

This chain uses TRBV5-4 with TRBJ2-7, with 13 bases matching TRBD2. The V gene end was trimmed by 4 bases and the J gene end by 3 bases; junction bases not matched to a gene: 7. The CDR3 consists of 16 residues. Germline CDR1 SGHNT, CDR2 YYREEE (reference sequence). The CDR3 region has the DNA TGTGCCAGCAGCAGGGGTGGGACTAGCGGGAACTACGAGCAGTACTTC. It is translated as CASSRGGTSGNYEQYF.

The chain combines TRBV15 with TRBJ1-5; D is unresolved. The germline gives CDR1 LNHNV, CDR2 YYDKDF (reference sequence). V shed 8 bases and J shed 2 bases, with 16 bases lying between them. The CDR3 covers 15 residues. The CDR3 region has the DNA TGTGCCACCGCCGTGGGCCCTTCGGGCAATCAGCCCCAGCATTTT. Translation gives CATAVGPSGNQPQHF. The full variable domain, with the rest looked up from reference TRBV15 and TRBJ1-5, is DAMVIQNPRYQVTQFGKPVTLSCSQTLNHNVMYWYQQKSSQAPKLLFHYYDKDFNNEADTPDNFQSRRPNTSFCFLDIRSPGLGDTAMYLCATAVGPSGNQPQHFGDGTRLSIL.

The CDR3 coding sequence is TGTGCTAGTGGTACCCCGGGACTAGCGGGACCCTACGAGCAGTACTTC. Amino acid sequence: CASGTPGLAGPYEQYF. The chain recombines TRBV12-5 with TRBJ2-7, with 13 positions matching TRBD2. With V trimmed by 5 bases and J by 2 bases, 6 bases remained unmatched. The CDR3 has 16 amino acids. From germline, CDR1 is LGHNT and CDR2 FRNRAP.

J is TRBJ2-3 and V is TRBV5-6; 13 bases match TRBD2. CDR1 SGHDT and CDR2 YYEEEE come from the germline V gene. CDR3 length: 18 residues. V gave up 7 bases and J gave up 2 bases; unmatched junction bases: 13. DNA of the CDR3: TGTGCCAGCGGCCGACTAGCGGGGGGCAAAAGAAACACAGATACGCAGTATTTT. Its protein product is CASGRLAGGKRNTDTQYF.

The chain carries TRBV6-5 and TRBJ2-7; TRBD1 agrees at 10 bases. Germline V lookup: CDR1 MNHEY, CDR2 SVGAGI. V gave up 2 bases and J gave up 9 bases; unmatched junction bases: 4. CDR3 length equals 13 residues. The CDR3 region has the DNA TGTGCCAGCAGTTACCCGGGACAGGGGCGGCAGTACTTC. It specifies CASSYPGQGRQYF.

This chain links TRBV19 with TRBJ1-5; D call uncertain. V was pared by 5 bases and J by 0 bases, with 11 bases between. This CDR3 is 15 amino acids long. Per germline, CDR1 LNHDA and CDR2 SQIVND (reference sequence). As DNA, the CDR3 is TGTGCCAGTAGTGTGAGGGCCCCTAGCAATCAGCCCCAGCATTTT. Amino acid sequence: CASSVRAPSNQPQHF.

The chain joins TRBV6-5 to TRBJ2-2, with 10 positions matching TRBD2. Losses at the gene ends were 4 bases for V and 7 bases for J; bases not matched to a gene: 6. CDR1 MNHEY and CDR2 SVGAGI come from the germline V gene. The CDR3 loop spans 15 amino acids. Written as DNA, the CDR3 is TGTGCCAGCAGTTCTCCTAGCGGGGGTAGCGGGGAGCTGTTTTTT. Amino acid sequence: CASSSPSGGSGELFF.

The chain joins TRBV6-1 to TRBJ2-7; 9 nucleotides align to TRBD1. The CDR3 consists of 13 residues. The V segment lost 5 bases and the J segment 4 bases; nucleotides outside the gene matches: 3. Germline CDR1 is MNHNS and CDR2 is SASEGT. The CDR3 reads CASSPDRGYEQYF. The DNA for the CDR3 is TGTGCCAGCAGTCCGGACAGGGGTTACGAGCAGTACTTC.

V gene TRBV25-1 combines with J gene TRBJ2-7, with TRBD2 matching over 8 bases. Trimming took 7 bases from V and 1 from J; bases not matched to a gene: 6. Germline values: CDR1 MGHDK, CDR2 SYGVNS. This CDR3 region has 14 residues. The CDR3 nucleotides are TGTGCCAGCATAGGCGGGAGGTTATCCTACGAGCAGTACTTC. Protein sequence: CASIGGRLSYEQYF.

This chain connects TRBV10-2 to TRBJ2-3; TRBD2 matches 13 bases. Germline trimming cut 6 bases from V and 3 bases from J; bases unmatched to any gene: 3. The CDR3 is made up of 15 amino acids. Germline V gene data show CDR1 as WSHSY and CDR2 as SAAADI. CDR3 sequence reads: CASRGLAGPTDTQYF. As DNA, the CDR3 is TGCGCCAGCAGGGGACTAGCGGGACCTACAGATACGCAGTATTTT.

The V and J genes are TRBV5-1 and TRBJ2-3; TRBD2 agrees at 7 bases. V dropped 1 base and J dropped 5; count of bases not matched to a gene: 4. Germline V gene data show CDR1 as SGHRS and CDR2 as YFSETQ. The CDR3 covers 14 residues. The CDR3, as DNA: TGCGCCAGCAGCTTGAGCGGGGTTATAGATACGCAGTATTTT. Encoded protein: CASSLSGVIDTQYF.

The chain couples TRBV28 to TRBJ2-7; D remains unclear. CDR1 is MDHEN and CDR2 is SYDVKM in the germline V gene. V was trimmed by 2 bases and J by 4 bases, leaving 6 bases between them. The CDR3 extends over 12 amino acids. CDR3 region: CASSLPGYEQYF. Here the CDR3 DNA reads TGTGCCAGCAGTTTACCCGGGTACGAGCAGTACTTC.

The V gene is TRBV5-1, the J gene TRBJ1-2, with TRBD1 matching 7 bases. CDR1 is SGHRS, CDR2 YFSETQ, per germline. The CDR3 extends over 16 amino acids. J was trimmed by 8 bases and V by 1 base; bases with no gene match: 14. CDR3 in DNA: TGCGCCAGCAGCTTGACGATCGACAGGGATTTGGAAGGCTACACCTTC. Its translation: CASSLTIDRDLEGYTF. The full variable domain, completed using reference TRBV5-1 and TRBJ1-2, is KAGVTQTPRYLIKTRGQQVTLSCSPISGHRSVSWYQQTPGQGLQFLFEYFSETQRNKGNFPGRFSGRQFSNSRSEMNVSTLELGDSALYLCASSLTIDRDLEGYTFGSGTRLTVV.